Listed below are T cell receptor beta chains from one sample, sequenced in a study of blood T cell repertoires in COVID-19. Profiling relied on immunoSEQ multiplex PCR, and the TCRdb table lists in-frame clones only, not all of them. Among approximately 120,000 clones listed, about four fifths were seen once. The source material was peripheral blood. These receptor sequences come from a man aged 55-75 years with acute or convalescent COVID-19. Each CDR3 is given with its conserved first and last residue. D genes are given only for firm matches. Expanded clones get a size class; other rows say once, few or many, or leave the size out.

v_call	clone_size	d_call	j_call	cdr3_nt	cdr3_aa
TRBV28	few	TRBD2	TRBJ2-7	TGTGCCAGCACCCGGGGGGGGGCTAGCGGGAGAAGGTACGAGCAGTACTTC	CASTRGGASGRRYEQYF
TRBV30	NA	NA	TRBJ2-7	TGTGCCTGGAGTGTTTTAGCGGCCTCCTACGAGCAGTACTTC	CAWSVLAASYEQYF
TRBV6-5	NA	NA	TRBJ1-2	TGTGCCAGCAGCAACGGACAGCCCTATGGCTACACCTTC	CASSNGQPYGYTF
TRBV2	once	TRBD1	TRBJ2-2	TGTGCCAGCAAAGGGGGCCCGGGGCTTGTGTATGCCGGGGAGCTGTTTTTT	CASKGGPGLVYAGELFF
TRBV29-1	once	TRBD2	TRBJ2-2	TGCAGCGTTGTTCGCGGGAGAGGGACCGGGGAGCTGTTTTTT	CSVVRGRGTGELFF
TRBV30	NA	TRBD1	TRBJ1-6	TGTGCCTGGAGCACCACCGGGACAGATAATTCACCCCTCCACTTT	CAWSTTGTDNSPLHF
TRBV5-1	NA	NA	TRBJ2-1	TGCGCCAGCAGCTTGAGGACAGTTATCAGCTCCTACAATGAGCAGTTCTTC	CASSLRTVISSYNEQFF
TRBV24-1	few	NA	TRBJ1-5	TGTGCCACCAGTGATTTAAGTCCCGGGGGACCCCAGCATTTT	CATSDLSPGGPQHF
TRBV25-1	NA	TRBD1	TRBJ2-7	TGTGCCAGCAGTGGCCTCAGGGGGCACGGCGAGCAGTACTTC	CASSGLRGHGEQYF
TRBV9	few	NA	TRBJ2-1	TGTGCCAGCAGCGCCAGGGGGGAGTGGCATGAGCAGTTCTTC	CASSARGEWHEQFF
TRBV21-1	NA	NA	TRBJ1-4	TGTGCCAGCAGCAAAGCGGGGACAGGGGAAAAACTGTTTTTT	CASSKAGTGEKLFF
TRBV6-5	NA	TRBD1	TRBJ1-1	TGTGCCAGCAGTCCGCCGACAGGGCTCAGCTCTGAAGCTTTCTTT	CASSPPTGLSSEAFF
TRBV7-2	NA	TRBD1	TRBJ2-1	TGTGCCACCTCGGCCGGGACAGGCAGCTACAATGAGCAGTTCTTC	CATSAGTGSYNEQFF
TRBV28	NA	TRBD1	TRBJ1-1	TGTGCCAGCAGTCCATCGACAGGGATGTCGGCTGAAGCTTTCTTT	CASSPSTGMSAEAFF
TRBV30	NA	TRBD1	TRBJ2-7	TGTGCCTGGACTCCCGGGACAGGGGGCGGTTACGAGCAGTACTTC	CAWTPGTGGGYEQYF
TRBV4-1	NA	TRBD1	TRBJ1-5	TGCGCCAGCAGCCAGCAGGGGGCCTCCAGTCAGCCCCAGCATTTT	CASSQQGASSQPQHF
TRBV19	NA	NA	TRBJ1-5	TGTGCCAGTAGTGCGCAGGGGTGGGTTCAGCCCCAGCATTTT	CASSAQGWVQPQHF
TRBV5-1	NA	TRBD1	TRBJ1-6	TGCGCCAGCAGTCCACCGGGACAGGCTAATTCACCCCTCCACTTT	CASSPPGQANSPLHF
TRBV6-5	NA	NA	TRBJ2-2	TGTGCCAGCAGTTACTCTGGGGGGACCGGGGAGCTGTTTTTT	CASSYSGGTGELFF
TRBV5-1	NA	TRBD1	TRBJ2-7	TGCGCCAGTGGTGAGACAGGGGGCTACGAGCAGTACTTC	CASGETGGYEQYF
TRBV15	NA	NA	TRBJ1-1	TGTGCCACCAGCAGGGACATTACTGAAGCTTTCTTT	CATSRDITEAFF
TRBV5-1	NA	TRBD2	TRBJ2-3	TGCGCCAGCAGCCTCGGGACTAGCGGGGGGACGCAGTATTTT	CASSLGTSGGTQYF
TRBV15	NA	NA	TRBJ2-1	TGTGCCACCAGCAGAGATATGAGCGGTTACAATGAGCAGTTCTTC	CATSRDMSGYNEQFF
TRBV20-1	NA	NA	TRBJ2-1	TGCCTACCACAGGGTAACAATGAGCAGTTCTTC	CLPQGNNEQFF
TRBV4-1	NA	TRBD2	TRBJ2-1	TGCGCCAGCAGCCAAGCCCGGACTAGCGGGGGGCTTGAGCAGTTCTTC	CASSQARTSGGLEQFF
TRBV28	NA	NA	TRBJ1-4	TGTGCCAGCAGCTCACAATCGGGGTGGACTAATGAAAAACTGTTTTTT	CASSSQSGWTNEKLFF
TRBV20-1	NA	NA	TRBJ2-3	TGCAGTGCTAGTGATCCGGGAGATACGCAGTATTTT	CSASDPGDTQYF
TRBV4-1	NA	NA	TRBJ1-5	TGCGCCAGCAGCCAAGTGGGGGAGGGTCAGCCCCAGCATTTT	CASSQVGEGQPQHF
TRBV4-1	few	NA	TRBJ2-7	TGCGCCAGCAGCCGAAGGGTCGGGTCGACAGGTGAGACCTACGAGCAGTACTTC	CASSRRVGSTGETYEQYF
TRBV9	NA	TRBD1	TRBJ1-2	TGTGCCAGCAGCGCACGGGACAGAGTGGGGGTGAGCTATGGCTACACCTTC	CASSARDRVGVSYGYTF
TRBV4-2	many	NA	TRBJ1-3	TGTGCCAGCAGCCAAGGGCGCACTACTGGAAACACCATATATTTT	CASSQGRTTGNTIYF
TRBV6-2/TRBV6-3	NA	TRBD2	TRBJ2-7	TGTGCCAGCAGTATACCGGGACTAAGGTACTCCTACGAGCAGTACTTC	CASSIPGLRYSYEQYF
TRBV28	NA	NA	TRBJ2-7	TGTGCCAGCAGTTTCGTCGGCGGGTGGGAAGGCGAGCAGTACTTC	CASSFVGGWEGEQYF
TRBV3-1/TRBV3-2	NA	TRBD1	TRBJ2-7	TGTGCCAGCAGCCGACCTCGACAGGGGGCTAGCTACGAGCAGTACTTC	CASSRPRQGASYEQYF
TRBV4-1	NA	NA	TRBJ2-1	TGCGCCAGCAGCCTTAAGCCTGGTGAGCAGTTCTTC	CASSLKPGEQFF
TRBV21-1	once	NA	TRBJ2-2	TGTGCCAGCAGCACACCCCAGCGGGGACTGGGCGGGGAGCTGTTTTTT	CASSTPQRGLGGELFF
TRBV7-6	NA	TRBD2	TRBJ2-5	TGTGCCAGCAGCGCCCGGACTAGCGGGCAAGAGACCCAGTACTTC	CASSARTSGQETQYF
TRBV28	NA	NA	TRBJ1-3	TGTGCCAGCAGTCCCGGGTCTACTGGAAACACCATATATTTT	CASSPGSTGNTIYF
TRBV27	NA	TRBD1	TRBJ1-1	TGTGCCAGCAGATCCACAGGGGTCTTTGAAGCTTTCTTT	CASRSTGVFEAFF
TRBV11-2	NA	TRBD1	TRBJ1-2	TGTGCCAGCAGCACGTTGACAGGGGTGGTGAGCTATGGCTACACCTTC	CASSTLTGVVSYGYTF
TRBV23-1	NA	NA	TRBJ1-1	TGCGCCAGCATTTTCAATCTACGACAGATGAACACTGAAGCTTTCTTT	CASIFNLRQMNTEAFF
TRBV6-4	NA	NA	TRBJ2-1	TGTGCCAGCAGTGCGGAGACAGGATTATACAATGAGCAGTTCTTC	CASSAETGLYNEQFF
TRBV9	NA	NA	TRBJ2-1	TGTGCCAGCAGCGTAGCTACAGCGGTGGGGAATGAGCAGTTCTTC	CASSVATAVGNEQFF
TRBV6-6	NA	NA	TRBJ1-1	TGTGCCAGCAGTTACCGAGACACTGAAGCTTTCTTT	CASSYRDTEAFF
TRBV11-2	few	NA	TRBJ1-3	TGTGCCAGCAGCTTCCCGGGTCCCACGGCGGGAAACACCATATATTTT	CASSFPGPTAGNTIYF
TRBV6-5	NA	TRBD1	TRBJ2-7	TGTGCCAGCAGTCCTTACAGGACAGGGGACCACGAGCAGTACTTC	CASSPYRTGDHEQYF
TRBV18	NA	TRBD2	TRBJ2-1	TGTGCCAGCTCACCACCTCGCCTAGCGGGAGGGGGTGAGCAGTTCTTC	CASSPPRLAGGGEQFF
TRBV7-8	NA	TRBD2	TRBJ2-3	TGTGCCAGCAGCCCACCCTCTCTGGGACTAGCGGGATTAAGAGATACGCAGTATTTT	CASSPPSLGLAGLRDTQYF
TRBV6-4	once	NA	TRBJ1-1	TGTGCCCCAGCAGGGTTTAACACTGAAGCTTTCTTT	CAPAGFNTEAFF
TRBV7-9	NA	TRBD2	TRBJ2-1	TGTGCCAACGGGACTAGCGGGAGGGCGAGCCACAATGAGCAGTTCTTC	CANGTSGRASHNEQFF
TRBV28	NA	TRBD1	TRBJ1-3	TGTGCCAGCTATCAAACAGGGGGCGCCTCTGGAAACACCATATATTTT	CASYQTGGASGNTIYF